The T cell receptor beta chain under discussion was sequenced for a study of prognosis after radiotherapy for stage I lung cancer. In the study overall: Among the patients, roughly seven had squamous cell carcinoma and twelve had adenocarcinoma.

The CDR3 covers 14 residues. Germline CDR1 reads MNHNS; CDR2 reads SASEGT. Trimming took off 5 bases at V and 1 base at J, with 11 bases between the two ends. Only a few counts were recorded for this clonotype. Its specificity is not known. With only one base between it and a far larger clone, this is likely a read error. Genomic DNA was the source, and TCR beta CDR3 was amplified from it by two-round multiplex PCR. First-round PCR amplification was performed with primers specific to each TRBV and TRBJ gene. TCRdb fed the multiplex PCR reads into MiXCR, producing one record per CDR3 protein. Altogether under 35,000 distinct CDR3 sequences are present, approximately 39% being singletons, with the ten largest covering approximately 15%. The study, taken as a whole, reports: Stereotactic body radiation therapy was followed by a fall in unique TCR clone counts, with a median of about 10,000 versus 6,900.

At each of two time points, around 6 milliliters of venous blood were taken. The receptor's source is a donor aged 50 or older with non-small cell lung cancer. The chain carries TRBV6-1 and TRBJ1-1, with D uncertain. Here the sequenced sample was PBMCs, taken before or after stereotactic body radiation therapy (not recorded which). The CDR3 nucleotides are TGTGCCAGCAGTCCCCCGACGGGGAACACTGAAGCTTTCTTT. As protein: CASSPPTGNTEAFF.